What follows are 9 T cell receptor beta chains derived from one specimen sequenced in a study of PD-1 blockade in classical Hodgkin lymphoma. Indicated time point: cycle 4 day 1 (C4D1), after less than seven weeks of nivolumab. In every patient, relapse followed autologous stem cell transplantation, while exposure to brentuximab vedotin differed. TCRdb's table, derived via immunoSEQ multiplex PCR, lists solely in-frame clones and lacks some. The sample consists of roughly 17,000 clones, 83% of them appearing once. The material was peripheral blood mononuclear cells (PBMCs), obtained before the fourth cycle of nivolumab. The receptors were sampled from a human donor with classical Hodgkin lymphoma.

V gene TRBV7-8 combines with J gene TRBJ1-4; TRBD1 is a possible D gene (6 bases). The germline gives CDR1 SGHVS, CDR2 FQNEAQ. The CDR3 totals 15 residues. V lost 3 bases and J 5 bases, leaving 13 bases between the germline ends. CDR3 sequence reads: CASSFSGGQNEKLFF. The CDR3 nucleotides read TGTGCCAGCAGCTTTTCTGGGGGCCAAAATGAAAAACTGTTTTTT. The full variable domain, its missing parts supplied by reference TRBV7-8 and TRBJ1-4, is GAGVSQSPRYKVAKRGQDVALRCDPISGHVSLFWYQQALGQGPEFLTYFQNEAQLDKSGLPSDRFFAERPEGSVSTLKIQRTQQEDSAVYLCASSFSGGQNEKLFFGSGTQLSVL.

V is TRBV7-9 and J is TRBJ2-2; D might be TRBD2 (6 bases). Trimming stripped 3 bases from V and 4 bases from J, with 15 bases between. The CDR3 has 16 amino acids. In germline, CDR1 is SEHNR, CDR2 FQNEAQ (reference sequence). The CDR3: CASSLGGVDSTGELFF. DNA for the CDR3: TGTGCCAGCAGCTTGGGAGGTGTTGATAGCACCGGGGAGCTGTTTTTT.

The CDR3 is CASSLVENTEAFF. The CDR3 DNA sequence: TGTGCCAGCAGCTTAGTAGAGAACACTGAAGCTTTCTTT. The genes are TRBV7-9 and TRBJ1-1; D uncertain. The V end was cut by 1 base, the J end by 1 base, with 4 bases between. This CDR3 is built from 13 residues. Germline V gene data show CDR1 as SEHNR and CDR2 as FQNEAQ (reference sequence).

About this clone itself: An end of the junction does not agree with germline; a read error may underlie this. V is TRBV7-7 and J is TRBJ2-4; D is perhaps TRBD1 or TRBD2 (5 bases each). Germline CDR1 reads SSHAT; CDR2 reads FNYEAQ (reference sequence). The CDR3 loop spans 18 amino acids. The CDR3 loop reads CASSVRKKRDRGKNIQYF. The CDR3 DNA reads as TGTGCTAGCAGCGTCAGGAAAAAGAGGGACCGCGGCAAAAACATTCAGTACTTC.

The chain employs TRBV7-9 and TRBJ1-2; TRBD1 is a possible D gene (6 bases). This CDR3 contains 16 residues. V lost 3 bases, J lost 0 bases, and 14 bases lay in between. Germline CDR1 SEHNR, CDR2 FQNEAQ (reference sequence). Here the CDR3 DNA reads TGTGCCAGCAGCTTTTTAGGGGGTATAGCTAACTATGGCTACACCTTC. Encoded protein: CASSFLGGIANYGYTF.

The V call is TRBV2, the J call TRBJ2-2; D possibly corresponds to TRBD1 (6 bases). The CDR3 contains 14 residues. V lost 5 bases and J 6 bases, leaving 13 bases between the germline ends. In germline, CDR1 is SNHLY, CDR2 FYNNEI. The CDR3 spells CASSRQGSPGELFF. CDR3 sequence (DNA): TGTGCCAGCAGTAGGCAGGGGTCCCCCGGGGAGCTGTTTTTT.

This rearrangement joins TRBV27 to TRBJ1-1, with TRBD1 matching over 7 bases. V lost 4 bases to trimming and J lost 6 bases; unmatched junction nucleotides: 5. The CDR3 has 13 residues. Looked up from germline, CDR1 is MNHEY and CDR2 is SMNVEV (reference sequence). DNA for the CDR3: TGTGCCAGCAGTTCAACAGGGGAGGCTGAAGCTTTCTTT. Its translation: CASSSTGEAEAFF.

The chain employs TRBV7-2 and TRBJ2-3; D might be TRBD1 or TRBD2, each matching 6 bases. Trimming took 7 bases from V and 1 from J, leaving 18 bases between them. Germline CDR1 reads SGHTA; CDR2 reads FQGNSA. The CDR3 extends over 16 amino acids. CDR3: CASTPTLGGGTDTQYF. The CDR3 DNA is TGTGCCAGCACTCCGACTCTGGGGGGCGGCACAGATACGCAGTATTTT. The variable domain in full, completed from reference TRBV7-2 and TRBJ2-3, reads GAGVSQSPSNKVTEKGKDVELRCDPISGHTALYWYRQSLGQGLEFLIYFQGNSAPDKSGLPSDRFSAERTGGSVSTLTIQRTQQEDSAVYLCASTPTLGGGTDTQYFGPGTRLTVL.

The rearrangement joins TRBV2 to TRBJ1-2, with no clear D. The CDR3 is 12 residues long. V lost 6 bases, J lost 9 bases, and 14 bases lay in between. The germline V gene encodes CDR1 SNHLY and CDR2 FYNNEI. CDR3 residues: CASRQDGVSYTF. For the CDR3, the DNA is TGTGCCAGCAGGCAGGACGGGGTAAGCTACACCTTC.